Following are 30 T cell receptor beta chains from one sample sequenced in a study of cytomegalovirus exposure and HLA in healthy donors. The PCR contained 60 Vbeta and 13 Jbeta primers. Profiled with immunoSEQ multiplex PCR; TCRdb holds only in-frame clones, not every one. The data show around 81,000 clones, with roughly 60% seen just once and more than 5% held by the top ten. What was sequenced was PBMCs. The receptor source for this set is a man aged 30 to 39 in good health and CMV-seropositive.

The rearrangement uses TRBV2 and TRBJ2-7, with TRBD2 identical over 7 bases. Looked up from germline, CDR1 is SNHLY and CDR2 is FYNNEI. V gave up 1 base and J gave up 2 bases; unmatched junction bases: 2. The CDR3 extends over 14 amino acids. This chain's CDR3 is CASSEVGGTYEQYF. The CDR3 coding sequence is TGTGCCAGCAGTGAAGTCGGGGGGACCTACGAGCAGTACTTC. Full variable domain (outside the CDR3, taken from reference TRBV2 and TRBJ2-7): EPEVTQTPSHQVTQMGQEVILRCVPISNHLYFYWYRQILGQKVEFLVSFYNNEISEKSEIFDDQFSVERPDGSNFTLKIRSTKLEDSAMYFCASSEVGGTYEQYFGPGTRLTVT.

The chain has TRBV5-6 and TRBJ2-5; TRBD2 matches 11 bases. The length of the CDR3 is 16 residues. The germline CDR1 and CDR2 sequences are SGHDT and YYEEEE. The trim removed 4 bases at V and 2 bases at J, leaving 7 bases unmatched. CDR3 sequence (DNA): TGTGCCAGCAGCCACATAGCGGGGGGGCTTCAAGAGACCCAGTACTTC. The encoded protein is CASSHIAGGLQETQYF.

The chain is built from TRBV6-6 and TRBJ2-7; D ambiguous. Deletions cut 7 bases from V and 4 bases from J, with 14 bases between. The CDR3 runs to 13 residues. Looked up from germline, CDR1 is MNHNY and CDR2 is SVGAGI (reference sequence). The CDR3 nucleotides are TGTGCCAGCATTCCCGACACCAAATACGAGCAGTACTTC. Translating gives CASIPDTKYEQYF.

The table lists this clone with a few counts. The gene calls are TRBV4-1 and TRBJ2-7, with 11 bases lining up with TRBD2. Germline lookup yields CDR1 MGHRA and CDR2 YSYEKL. The CDR3 runs to 15 residues. Losses at the gene ends were 8 bases for V and 5 bases for J; bases not matched to a gene: 11. The CDR3 loop is CASSRLAGGQHEQYF. CDR3 nucleotides: TGCGCCAGCTCCCGTTTAGCGGGAGGGCAACACGAGCAGTACTTC.

This rearrangement joins TRBV6-5 to TRBJ1-5; 8 positions agree with TRBD1. CDR1 is MNHEY and CDR2 is SVGAGI in the germline V gene. The CDR3 has 14 amino acids. Germline trimming cut 6 bases from V and 4 bases from J; bases unmatched to any gene: 5. CDR3 protein: CASSSRQGNQPQHF. The DNA for the CDR3 is TGTGCCAGCAGCTCCAGACAGGGGAATCAGCCCCAGCATTTT.

This clone came up a few times. This CDR3 reads CASRQGRGDYGYTF. The DNA for the CDR3 is TGTGCCAGCAGACAGGGAAGAGGCGACTATGGCTACACCTTC. The rearrangement links TRBV6-5 to TRBJ1-2, with TRBD1 as a possible D gene (6 bases). Trimming left V 6 bases short and J 3 bases short, with 14 bases between. The CDR3 loop spans 14 amino acids. Per germline, CDR1 MNHEY and CDR2 SVGAGI.

The J gene is TRBJ1-1, the V gene TRBV18; D possibly corresponds to TRBD1 (5 bases). Germline CDR1 KGHSH, CDR2 LQKENI. The V gene lost 2 bases and the J gene lost 5 bases, with 9 bases spanning the gap. The CDR3 is made up of 13 amino acids. The CDR3 DNA follows: TGTGCCAGCTCACCAAACGGGGGGACTGAAGCTTTCTTT. As protein: CASSPNGGTEAFF.

The chain has TRBV4-1 and TRBJ1-5; TRBD1 agrees at 8 bases. The V segment lost 2 bases and the J segment 6 bases; nucleotides outside the gene matches: 0. Germline V CDR1 and CDR2: MGHRA, YSYEKL. The CDR3 runs to 13 residues. The CDR3 DNA is TGCGCCAGCAGCCAACAGGGGGCTCAGCCCCAGCATTTT. Protein sequence: CASSQQGAQPQHF.

This chain links TRBV28 with TRBJ2-5; tentatively, D is TRBD1 (5 bases). Trimming left V 2 bases short and J 4 bases short, with 8 bases between. CDR3 length: 13 residues. The germline gives CDR1 MDHEN, CDR2 SYDVKM. The CDR3: CASSLDRVETQYF. CDR3 nucleotides: TGTGCCAGCAGTTTAGACAGAGTAGAGACCCAGTACTTC.

In this sample, this clone turned up a few times. The chain uses TRBV27 and TRBJ2-7; D gene uncertain. Germline CDR1 and CDR2: MNHEY and SMNVEV (reference sequence). The CDR3 length is 13 residues. Trimming removed 3 bases at V and 6 bases at J, with 12 bases between. The CDR3 loop is CASSFSGASEQYF. The CDR3 DNA follows: TGTGCCAGCAGTTTCTCCGGAGCCTCCGAGCAGTACTTC.

The chain combines TRBV30 with TRBJ1-2; D is unclear. This CDR3 contains 12 residues. The germline V gene encodes CDR1 GTSNPN and CDR2 SVGIG (reference sequence). Trimming stripped 5 bases from V and 4 bases from J, with 11 bases between. The CDR3 loop is CAWSQNVYGYTF. In DNA, the CDR3 is TGTGCCTGGTCACAGAATGTCTATGGCTACACCTTC.

This clone was detected only a few times. The chain links TRBV7-2 to TRBJ1-3; D gene ambiguous. V was trimmed by 5 bases and J by 2 bases, leaving 7 bases between them. Per germline, CDR1 SGHTA and CDR2 FQGNSA. CDR3 length: 13 residues. The CDR3, as DNA: TGTGCCAGCAGCGGCGGGGCTGGAAACACCATATATTTT. It yields the protein CASSGGAGNTIYF.

This chain joins TRBV30 and TRBJ1-1; no definite D call. Trimming removed 5 bases at V and 2 bases at J, with 9 bases between. The CDR3 covers 12 residues. Germline CDR1 GTSNPN, CDR2 SVGIG (reference sequence). The CDR3 here is CAWAQPNTEAFF. DNA for the CDR3: TGTGCCTGGGCACAGCCAAACACTGAAGCTTTCTTT.

The V call is TRBV5-1, the J call TRBJ2-7, with TRBD2 as a possible D gene (5 bases). CDR3 length: 14 amino acids. Looked up from germline, CDR1 is SGHRS and CDR2 is YFSETQ. V lost 0 bases and J lost 4, with 11 bases in between. CDR3 coding DNA: TGCGCCAGCAGCTTGGAAAGTAGCGAGTACGAGCAGTACTTC. Translating gives CASSLESSEYEQYF. The full variable domain, rest sourced from reference TRBV5-1 and TRBJ2-7, is KAGVTQTPRYLIKTRGQQVTLSCSPISGHRSVSWYQQTPGQGLQFLFEYFSETQRNKGNFPGRFSGRQFSNSRSEMNVSTLELGDSALYLCASSLESSEYEQYFGPGTRLTVT.

The chain carries TRBV29-1 and TRBJ1-1; 8 bases line up with TRBD1. CDR3 length: 12 amino acids. Germline assignment: CDR1 SQVTM and CDR2 ANQGSEA. Trimming at V came to 7 bases and at J to 6 bases, leaving 7 bases not matched to a gene. The CDR3 is CSATKQGAEAFF. CDR3 DNA: TGCAGCGCCACCAAACAGGGGGCTGAAGCTTTCTTT.

The rearrangement links TRBV5-1 to TRBJ2-3; D may be TRBD2 (5 bases). The CDR3 has 14 amino acids. The V end was cut by 1 base, the J end by 1 base, with 7 bases between. Germline V CDR1 and CDR2: SGHRS, YFSETQ. CDR3 amino acids: CASSLFGGTDTQYF. The CDR3 DNA follows: TGCGCCAGCAGCTTGTTCGGGGGCACAGATACGCAGTATTTT. The full variable domain, with the rest looked up from reference TRBV5-1 and TRBJ2-3, is KAGVTQTPRYLIKTRGQQVTLSCSPISGHRSVSWYQQTPGQGLQFLFEYFSETQRNKGNFPGRFSGRQFSNSRSEMNVSTLELGDSALYLCASSLFGGTDTQYFGPGTRLTVL.

This clone was seen only once. This chain connects TRBV7-3 to TRBJ2-7, with TRBD2 matching 16 bases. V lost 5 bases to trimming and J lost 3 bases; unmatched junction nucleotides: 13. Per the germline V gene, CDR1 is SGHTA and CDR2 is FQGTGA. The length of the CDR3 is 19 residues. DNA of the CDR3: TGTGCCAGCAGCATCCGACCCGGGACTAGCGGGAGGGTTGTCTACGAGCAGTACTTC. Amino acids: CASSIRPGTSGRVVYEQYF. The entire variable domain, with the rest obtained from reference TRBV7-3 and TRBJ2-7, is as follows: GAGVSQTPSNKVTEKGKYVELRCDPISGHTALYWYRQSLGQGPEFLIYFQGTGAADDSGLPNDRFFAVRPEGSVSTLKIQRTERGDSAVYLCASSIRPGTSGRVVYEQYFGPGTRLTVT.

This chain links TRBV7-3 with TRBJ2-7; TRBD2 might be the D (5 bases). The CDR3 is 14 amino acids. CDR1 and CDR2 from the germline V gene are SGHTA and FQGTGA. The germline V and J ends were trimmed by 5 bases and 6 bases, with 17 bases remaining between them. The CDR3 DNA sequence: TGTGCCAGCAGCCCCCACGCTAGCTCCGGCGAGCAGTACTTC. The encoded protein is CASSPHASSGEQYF.

CDR3 nucleotides: TGTGCCAGCAGTCCCCGCAGGGGTTGGGACCAAGAGACCCAGTACTTC. Translation: CASSPRRGWDQETQYF. The J gene is TRBJ2-5, the V gene TRBV28, with D perhaps matching TRBD1 (6 bases). This CDR3 comprises 16 residues. Deletions cut 5 bases from V and 0 bases from J, with 16 bases between. Germline loops: CDR1 MDHEN, CDR2 SYDVKM.

V is TRBV7-2 and J is TRBJ2-1; the match to TRBD1 covers 10 bases. The junction had 9 bases not matched to a gene; V was cut back by 4 bases and J by 6 bases. This CDR3 has 16 residues. Germline loops: CDR1 SGHTA, CDR2 FQGNSA. This chain's CDR3 is CASSSFLGTGANEQFF. The DNA for the CDR3 is TGTGCCAGCAGCTCTTTCCTCGGGACAGGGGCCAATGAGCAGTTCTTC.

The chain combines TRBV6-6 with TRBJ2-3, with D possibly being TRBD1 (6 bases). Between the trimmed V and J ends, which lost 2 bases and 6 bases, there was a span of 9 bases. In germline, CDR1 is MNHNY, CDR2 SVGAGI (reference sequence). The CDR3 is made up of 13 amino acids. CDR3 in amino acids: CASSYGQIDTQYF. DNA of the CDR3: TGTGCCAGCAGTTACGGACAGATTGATACGCAGTATTTT.

The chain combines TRBV5-1 with TRBJ1-1; D gene uncertain. The V end was cut by 3 bases, the J end by 1 base, with 4 bases between. Germline loops: CDR1 SGHRS, CDR2 YFSETQ. CDR3 length: 12 amino acids. In DNA, the CDR3 is TGCGCCAGCAGCTCCAAGAACACTGAAGCTTTCTTT. This codes for CASSSKNTEAFF.

This clone was counted a few times. This chain uses TRBV10-3 with TRBJ2-3, with TRBD2 matching over 11 bases. The CDR3 is 15 amino acids. Trimming removed 8 bases from V and 0 bases from J; junction bases left unmatched: 4. Germline assignment: CDR1 ENHRY and CDR2 SYGVKD. CDR3: CAIGTSGTSTDTQYF. The CDR3 nucleotides are TGTGCCATCGGGACTAGCGGTACTAGCACAGATACGCAGTATTTT.

This sequence joins TRBV5-6 and TRBJ2-7; 9 bases align to TRBD2. V was clipped by 1 base and J by 6 bases; unmatched bases: 11. Germline lookup yields CDR1 SGHDT and CDR2 YYEEEE. This CDR3 has 16 amino acids. In DNA form, the CDR3 reads TGTGCCAGCAGCTTGAACCTTATTGCGGGGGGGCGCGAGCAGTACTTC. It yields the protein CASSLNLIAGGREQYF.

The chain uses TRBV7-2 and TRBJ2-2; a weak D match, TRBD2 (7 bases). The CDR3 has 17 residues. V was clipped by 3 bases and J by 0 bases, with 14 bases between them. Germline CDR1 SGHTA, CDR2 FQGNSA. As DNA, the CDR3 is TGTGCCAGCAGCTTCCGGGGGGCCCAAGCGAACACCGGGGAGCTGTTTTTT. Its translation: CASSFRGAQANTGELFF. Full variable domain (rest looked up from reference TRBV7-2 and TRBJ2-2): GAGVSQSPSNKVTEKGKDVELRCDPISGHTALYWYRQSLGQGLEFLIYFQGNSAPDKSGLPSDRFSAERTGGSVSTLTIQRTQQEDSAVYLCASSFRGAQANTGELFFGEGSRLTVL.

The chain is built from TRBV27 and TRBJ2-4, with 9 bases aligning to TRBD1. The CDR3 is made up of 13 amino acids. The germline gives CDR1 MNHEY, CDR2 SMNVEV (reference sequence). V shed 5 bases and J 10 bases; nucleotides not matched to a gene: 6. CDR3 nucleotides: TGTGCCAGCAGTCCGGGACAGGGCGTTATTCAGTACTTC. Translation: CASSPGQGVIQYF.

The table lists this clone with a count of one. An end of the junction does not agree with germline; a read error may underlie this. The chain employs TRBV5-1 and TRBJ1-1; maybe TRBD1 (5 bases). CDR3 size: 17 residues. Germline lookup yields CDR1 SGHRS and CDR2 YFSETQ. CDR3 sequence (DNA): TGCGCCAGCAGCGCCCCCGCGGGGGGACGAAGTGGCACTGAGGCTTTCTTT. As protein: CASSAPAGGRSGTEAFF. The whole variable domain, filled in from reference TRBV5-1 and TRBJ1-1, reads KAGVTQTPRYLIKTRGQQVTLSCSPISGHRSVSWYQQTPGQGLQFLFEYFSETQRNKGNFPGRFSGRQFSNSRSEMNVSTLELGDSALYLCASSAPAGGRSGTEAFFGQGTRLTVV.

The chain links TRBV7-7 to TRBJ2-5; 7 nucleotides align to TRBD2. Per the germline V gene, CDR1 is SSHAT and CDR2 is FNYEAQ (reference sequence). V was clipped by 5 bases and J by 5 bases; unmatched bases: 5. The CDR3 contains 13 residues. In DNA form, the CDR3 reads TGTGCCAGCAGCGCGACTAGCCCTGAGACCCAGTACTTC. Amino acid sequence: CASSATSPETQYF.

V is TRBV5-3 and J is TRBJ2-5, with a weak D call TRBD2 (7 bases). TRBV5-3 is an open reading frame, and its role is uncertain. V was shortened by 3 bases and J by 2 bases, with 17 bases between the two germline ends. There are 16 residues in the CDR3. DNA of the CDR3: TGTGCCAGAAGCTCCTACCGGGGGGCCCGACAAGAGACCCAGTACTTC. Its protein is CARSSYRGARQETQYF.

The rearrangement links TRBV10-3 to TRBJ2-3; 10 nucleotides align to TRBD2. The junction had 13 bases not matched to a gene; V was cut back by 10 bases and J by 3 bases. The length of the CDR3 is 16 residues. Per the germline V gene, CDR1 is ENHRY and CDR2 is SYGVKD. CDR3: CATGLLAGESTDTQYF. The CDR3 nucleotides are TGTGCCACCGGACTGCTAGCGGGAGAATCGACAGATACGCAGTATTTT.